The entry that follows covers one T cell receptor (beta chain) sequence. What it binds is unknown. One junction end disagrees with the germline gene, perhaps due to a read error. As for treatment: roughly 10-day PBMC culture with coronavirus spike peptide pools or control peptides (ViraFEST assay). CD4+ T cells that came from the unexposed donor were collected before the COVID-19 pandemic (2011-2018). These data are taken from a study of vaccination and CD4 T cells after COVID-19. The CDR3 covers 16 residues. Germline CDR1 reads MNHEY; CDR2 reads SVGAGI. Sequencing of the DNA from cultured CD4+ T cells was carried out with the Oncomine TCR Beta short-read assay. TCRdb analysed the PCR reads with MiXCR anew, one entry per CDR3 protein. The sample has more than 4,500 distinct CDR3 sequences, 27% seen once.

This sequence joins TRBV6-5 and TRBJ1-5; no clear D. The sample comprised CD4+ T cells from blood, cultured in vitro. The source is a human donor in good health. This CDR3 reads CASNYSGRISNQPQHF. Written as DNA, the CDR3 is TGTGCCAGCAATTACTCGGGGAGGATCAGCAATCAGCCCCAGCATTTT.